The present T cell receptor beta chain was sequenced within a study of Ad26.COV2.S vaccination and SARS-CoV-2 variants. About the study: Recipients of Ad26.COV2.S got it intramuscularly, once or twice 56 days apart. Study-wide results and limits: People who got the vaccine or the placebo had similar non-spike TCR breadth. Spike-specific TCR breadth in vaccine recipients exceeded that seen in placebo recipients.

On this clone itself: Its matching antigen is unknown.

Method: immunoSEQ multiplex PCR; TCRdb's copy keeps in-frame clones and lacks some. The repertoire consists of some 370,000 clones, with roughly 80% occurring once and the leading ten covering around 7.4%. This CDR3 comprises 12 residues. Germline V CDR1 and CDR2: SGHNT, YENEEA. With 0 bases removed from V and 4 bases from J, the gap between germline ends came to 3 bases. Treatment of the sample: roughly 18 received Ad26.COV2.S at low or high dose, single or two shots; a few received placebo; per-sample allocation not given. Day 63 after the first vaccine or placebo injection was the time point for sampling.

The TCR comes from a person aged 18-65 years who received the Ad26.COV2.S COVID-19 vaccine or a placebo. Sequenced here: peripheral blood, sampled in a trial of Ad26.COV2.S vaccine versus placebo. The chain is built from TRBV11-3 and TRBJ1-1; D unresolved. The DNA of the CDR3 is TGTGCCAGCAGCTTAGATCCCACTGAAGCTTTCTTT. Encoded protein: CASSLDPTEAFF. Based on the CDR3 plus reference TRBV11-3 and TRBJ1-1, the full variable domain is EAGVVQSPRYKIIEKKQPVAFWCNPISGHNTLYWYLQNLGQGPELLIRYENEEAVDDSQLPKDRFSAERLKGVDSTLKIQPAELGDSAVYLCASSLDPTEAFFGQGTRLTVV.